The 25 T cell receptor beta chains below all came from one sample that was sequenced in a study of cytomegalovirus exposure and HLA in healthy donors. The PCR was carried out with 60 Vbeta primers and 13 Jbeta primers. Using immunoSEQ multiplex PCR, the repertoire was profiled, and TCRdb retains in-frame clones only, with some absent. The sample has 150,000 to 200,000 clones. The specimen was PBMCs. The receptor set was obtained from a woman aged 18-30 years in good health and CMV-seropositive.

This chain joins TRBV2 and TRBJ2-7, with 8 bases that match TRBD2. The CDR3 extends over 17 amino acids. V shed 5 bases and J 3 bases; nucleotides not matched to a gene: 15. CDR1 is SNHLY, CDR2 FYNNEI, per germline. CDR3 residues: CASSRTLRAGVSYEQYF. Written as DNA, the CDR3 is TGTGCCAGCAGTCGGACATTAAGAGCGGGGGTTAGCTACGAGCAGTACTTC.

V gene TRBV30 combines with J gene TRBJ1-1; D gene uncertain. This CDR3 spans 13 amino acids. CDR1 and CDR2 from the germline V gene are GTSNPN and SVGIG (reference sequence). Trimming removed 2 bases from V and 4 bases from J, with 11 bases in between. The CDR3 protein is CAWSTTRGTEAFF. The CDR3 DNA reads TGTGCCTGGAGTACTACGCGGGGCACTGAAGCTTTCTTT.

The V and J genes are TRBV6-5 and TRBJ2-5, with D possibly matching TRBD1 (5 bases). The better agreement between TRBJ2-7 and the DNA end casts doubt on the J call. Germline V lookup: CDR1 MNHEY, CDR2 SVGAGI. This CDR3 is built from 14 residues. The CDR3 DNA follows: TGTGCCAGCAGTTACAAGACAGCAACCTACGAGCAGTACTTC. Translated, it gives CASSYKTATYEQYF.

The genes are TRBV5-4 and TRBJ1-2; 7 positions agree with TRBD1. Looked up from germline, CDR1 is SGHNT and CDR2 is YYREEE (reference sequence). This CDR3 contains 13 residues. Trimming at V came to 4 bases and at J to 7 bases, leaving 7 bases not matched to a gene. The chain's CDR3 is CASSQTGDGGYTF. CDR3 DNA: TGTGCCAGCAGCCAAACAGGGGATGGTGGCTACACCTTC.

The rearrangement uses TRBV6-5 and TRBJ2-2; 7 bases match TRBD1. With V trimmed by 6 bases and J by 6 bases, 10 bases remained unmatched. Germline loops: CDR1 MNHEY, CDR2 SVGAGI. The CDR3 is 15 residues long. CDR3 region: CASRTKTGRSGELFF. As DNA, the CDR3 is TGTGCCAGCAGGACCAAGACAGGGAGATCCGGGGAGCTGTTTTTT.

This sequence joins TRBV10-3 and TRBJ2-2; possibly TRBD2 for D (6 bases). Trimming removed 5 bases from V and 6 bases from J, with 13 bases in between. Germline-derived CDR1 and CDR2 are ENHRY and SYGVKD. This CDR3 is 14 amino acids long. CDR3 coding DNA: TGTGCCATCAGTTCCCTCCGGGAGCCCGGGGAGCTGTTTTTT. This codes for CAISSLREPGELFF.

V gene TRBV11-3 combines with J gene TRBJ1-2, with a tentative D call TRBD1 (5 bases). Deletions cut 3 bases from V and 6 bases from J, with 20 bases between. The CDR3 totals 16 residues. Germline lookup yields CDR1 SGHNT and CDR2 YENEEA. CDR3 sequence reads: CASSFGVGREEDGYTF. Written as DNA, the CDR3 is TGTGCCAGCAGCTTTGGAGTAGGCAGGGAGGAGGATGGCTACACCTTC.

The chain links TRBV4-1 to TRBJ1-4; 8 nucleotides agree with TRBD1. This CDR3 comprises 17 residues. Germline assignment: CDR1 MGHRA and CDR2 YSYEKL. V shed 3 bases and J 8 bases; nucleotides not matched to a gene: 14. The CDR3 sequence is CASSHTKVGRGLEKLFF. Written as DNA, the CDR3 is TGCGCCAGCAGCCACACGAAGGTCGGCAGGGGGCTAGAAAAACTGTTTTTT.

The chain has TRBV29-1 and TRBJ1-2, with D possibly being TRBD1 (5 bases). The CDR3 length is 12 residues. V lost 6 bases and J 5 bases, leaving 13 bases between the germline ends. Germline V lookup: CDR1 SQVTM, CDR2 ANQGSEA. This CDR3 reads CSVKRGEYGYTF. The CDR3 DNA reads as TGCAGCGTAAAACGGGGGGAATATGGCTACACCTTC. The full variable domain, completed using reference TRBV29-1 and TRBJ1-2, is SAVISQKPSRDICQRGTSLTIQCQVDSQVTMMFWYRQQPGQSLTLIATANQGSEATYESGFVIDKFPISRPNLTFSTLTVSNMSPEDSSIYLCSVKRGEYGYTFGSGTRLTVV.

This clone registers medium-sized by frequency. This chain links TRBV30 with TRBJ2-6; 10 nucleotides match TRBD1. J was trimmed by 1 base and V by 8 bases; bases with no gene match: 8. Germline assignment: CDR1 GTSNPN and CDR2 SVGIG (reference sequence). The CDR3 consists of 16 residues. Here the CDR3 reads CAGRDRGVSGANVLTF. In DNA, the CDR3 is TGTGCCGGCCGGGACAGGGGTGTTTCTGGGGCCAACGTCCTGACTTTC. The full variable domain, with the rest looked up from reference TRBV30 and TRBJ2-6, is SQTIHQWPATLVQPVGSPLSLECTVEGTSNPNLYWYRQAAGRGLQLLFYSVGIGQISSEVPQNLSASRPQDRQFILSSKKLLLSDSGFYLCAGRDRGVSGANVLTFGAGSRLTVL.

V is TRBV6-1 and J is TRBJ2-5; 7 nucleotides agree with TRBD2. The J call may be incorrect, as the DNA end agrees better with TRBJ2-7. Germline V gene lookup returns CDR1 MNHNS and CDR2 SASEGT. The length of the CDR3 is 14 residues. The CDR3, as DNA: TGTGCCAGCAGTAACTCCGGGACTACCCTCGAGCAGTACTTC. The encoded protein is CASSNSGTTLEQYF.

V gene TRBV11-2 combines with J gene TRBJ2-2; perhaps TRBD2 as D (6 bases). The CDR3 loop spans 18 amino acids. Per the germline V gene, CDR1 is SGHAT and CDR2 is FQNNGV. V was clipped by 1 base and J by 2 bases, with 17 bases between them. The CDR3 DNA reads as TGTGCCAGCAGCTTAGGGGACTGGGGGATCTCAAACACCGGGGAGCTGTTTTTT. Its protein product is CASSLGDWGISNTGELFF.

J is TRBJ2-5 and V is TRBV5-6, with D hard to call. Trimming left V 1 base short and J 5 bases short, with 3 bases between. Germline CDR1 reads SGHDT; CDR2 reads YYEEEE. This CDR3 is 11 amino acids long. Here the CDR3 reads CASSLRETQYF. In DNA form, the CDR3 reads TGTGCCAGCAGCTTGCGGGAGACCCAGTACTTC.

J is TRBJ2-2 and V is TRBV4-3; D perhaps matches TRBD1 (6 bases). V dropped 1 base and J dropped 6 bases, with 15 bases sitting between them. Germline values: CDR1 LGHNA, CDR2 YSLEER. The CDR3 totals 16 residues. The CDR3 spells CASSQGQGPASGELFF. In DNA form, the CDR3 reads TGCGCCAGCAGCCAAGGGCAGGGGCCAGCTTCCGGGGAGCTGTTTTTT.

A remark on this clone: Other DNA sequences from this sample encode an identical CDR3 as well. The chain is built from TRBV18 and TRBJ1-1; D possibly corresponds to TRBD1 (6 bases). V was shortened by 3 bases and J by 0 bases, with 8 bases between the two germline ends. CDR3 size: 14 residues. Germline lookup yields CDR1 KGHSH and CDR2 LQKENI. Here the CDR3 reads CASSPGQVNTEAFF. The CDR3 DNA follows: TGTGCCAGCTCACCGGGACAAGTGAACACTGAAGCTTTCTTT.

The J gene is TRBJ1-1, the V gene TRBV6-5; D uncertain. Trimming left V 0 bases short and J 1 base short, with 12 bases between. The CDR3 has 16 residues. Germline V CDR1 and CDR2: MNHEY, SVGAGI. The CDR3 coding sequence is TGTGCCAGCAGTTACTCGAGAGGTCTACGGAACACTGAAGCTTTCTTT. This codes for CASSYSRGLRNTEAFF.

This chain connects TRBV4-1 to TRBJ2-1; TRBD2 agrees at 9 bases. Germline V gene lookup returns CDR1 MGHRA and CDR2 YSYEKL. The CDR3 covers 16 residues. J gave up 0 bases and V 7 bases, and 7 bases lay outside the gene matches. The CDR3 DNA sequence: TGCGCCAGCAATCCTGAAGCGGGGGGCTCCTACAATGAGCAGTTCTTC. This translates into CASNPEAGGSYNEQFF.

The chain employs TRBV6-1 and TRBJ2-3; D perhaps matches TRBD1 (6 bases). Germline V gene data show CDR1 as MNHNS and CDR2 as SASEGT. This CDR3 has 15 amino acids. With 4 bases removed from V and 2 bases from J, the gap between germline ends came to 13 bases. The CDR3 nucleotides are TGTGCCAGCAGTGCGCGGACAGAGCCCACAGATACGCAGTATTTT. Translating it yields CASSARTEPTDTQYF.

V usage is TRBV4-3 and J usage is TRBJ1-5, with TRBD1 identical over 8 bases. Trimming cost V 2 bases and J 6 bases; bases outside gene matches: 9. This CDR3 has 16 amino acids. The V gene's germline CDR1 is LGHNA and CDR2 YSLEER. Written as DNA, the CDR3 is TGCGCCAGCAGCCAATACCGGGACAGGCTAGGTCAGCCCCAGCATTTT. Translated: CASSQYRDRLGQPQHF.

The rearrangement uses TRBV6-6 and TRBJ1-6, with 7 bases fitting TRBD1. The CDR3 runs 16 residues. V lost 5 bases, J lost 3 bases, and 7 bases stayed unmatched. Per germline, CDR1 MNHNY and CDR2 SVGAGI (reference sequence). The CDR3 loop is CASSLQGTIYNSPLHF. As DNA, the CDR3 is TGTGCCAGCAGTCTACAGGGGACCATCTATAATTCACCCCTCCACTTT.

This chain uses TRBV6-6 with TRBJ1-1; no reliable D call. Germline-derived CDR1 and CDR2 are MNHNY and SVGAGI (reference sequence). With 0 bases removed from V and 3 bases from J, the gap between germline ends came to 8 bases. The CDR3 loop spans 14 amino acids. CDR3 sequence: CASSYSSVYTEAFF. The CDR3 coding sequence is TGTGCCAGCAGTTACTCCTCGGTTTACACTGAAGCTTTCTTT.

V usage is TRBV12-1 and J usage is TRBJ2-1; the tabulated D call, TRBD2, remains unverified against the DNA. TRBV12-1 is assigned pseudogene status. The length of the CDR3 is 16 residues. Here the CDR3 reads CASSLDWARGGNEQFF. The CDR3 region has the DNA TGTGCCAGCAGCTTGGATTGGGCGAGGGGGGGCAATGAGCAGTTCTTC.

The chain has TRBV19 and TRBJ2-1; D is unresolved. The germline V gene encodes CDR1 LNHDA and CDR2 SQIVND (reference sequence). The CDR3 sequence is 13 residues long. Deletions cut 4 bases from V and 0 bases from J, with 4 bases between. CDR3 protein: CASSTNSYNEQFF. The CDR3 coding sequence is TGTGCCAGTAGTACCAACTCCTACAATGAGCAGTTCTTC. Based on the CDR3 plus reference TRBV19 and TRBJ2-1, the full variable domain is DGGITQSPKYLFRKEGQNVTLSCEQNLNHDAMYWYRQDPGQGLRLIYYSQIVNDFQKGDIAEGYSVSREKKESFPLTVTSAQKNPTAFYLCASSTNSYNEQFFGPGTRLTVL.

The chain uses TRBV18 and TRBJ2-5; D not certain. Looked up from germline, CDR1 is KGHSH and CDR2 is LQKENI. The V gene lost 4 bases and the J gene lost 1 base, with 10 bases spanning the gap. CDR3 size: 14 residues. The CDR3 loop reads CASSLTPGQETQYF. As DNA, the CDR3 is TGTGCCAGCTCACTTACGCCCGGCCAAGAGACCCAGTACTTC.

The rearrangement uses TRBV19 and TRBJ2-2; TRBD2 matches at 9 bases. CDR3 length equals 17 residues. V was pared by 0 bases and J by 4 bases, with 6 bases of the junction left unmatched. Looked up from germline, CDR1 is LNHDA and CDR2 is SQIVND (reference sequence). The CDR3 sequence: CASSIDWLAGSTGELFF. CDR3 DNA sequence: TGTGCCAGTAGTATAGATTGGCTAGCGGGAAGCACCGGGGAGCTGTTTTTT.